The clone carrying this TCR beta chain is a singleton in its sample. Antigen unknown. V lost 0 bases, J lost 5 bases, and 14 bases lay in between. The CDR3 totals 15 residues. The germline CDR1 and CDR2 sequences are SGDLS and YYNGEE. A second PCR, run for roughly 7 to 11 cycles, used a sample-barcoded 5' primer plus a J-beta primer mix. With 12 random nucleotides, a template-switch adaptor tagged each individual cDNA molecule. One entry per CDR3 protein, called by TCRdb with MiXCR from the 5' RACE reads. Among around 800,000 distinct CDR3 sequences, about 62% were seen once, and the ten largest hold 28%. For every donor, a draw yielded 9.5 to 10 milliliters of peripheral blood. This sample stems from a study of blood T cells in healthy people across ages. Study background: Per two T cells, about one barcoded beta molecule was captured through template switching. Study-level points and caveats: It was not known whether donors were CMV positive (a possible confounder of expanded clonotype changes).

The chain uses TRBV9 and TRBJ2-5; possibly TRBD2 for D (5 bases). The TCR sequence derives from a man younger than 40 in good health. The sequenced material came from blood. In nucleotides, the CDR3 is TGTGCCAGCAGCGTAGACGCAGCGGAGCTGGAGACCCAGTACTTC. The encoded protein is CASSVDAAELETQYF.